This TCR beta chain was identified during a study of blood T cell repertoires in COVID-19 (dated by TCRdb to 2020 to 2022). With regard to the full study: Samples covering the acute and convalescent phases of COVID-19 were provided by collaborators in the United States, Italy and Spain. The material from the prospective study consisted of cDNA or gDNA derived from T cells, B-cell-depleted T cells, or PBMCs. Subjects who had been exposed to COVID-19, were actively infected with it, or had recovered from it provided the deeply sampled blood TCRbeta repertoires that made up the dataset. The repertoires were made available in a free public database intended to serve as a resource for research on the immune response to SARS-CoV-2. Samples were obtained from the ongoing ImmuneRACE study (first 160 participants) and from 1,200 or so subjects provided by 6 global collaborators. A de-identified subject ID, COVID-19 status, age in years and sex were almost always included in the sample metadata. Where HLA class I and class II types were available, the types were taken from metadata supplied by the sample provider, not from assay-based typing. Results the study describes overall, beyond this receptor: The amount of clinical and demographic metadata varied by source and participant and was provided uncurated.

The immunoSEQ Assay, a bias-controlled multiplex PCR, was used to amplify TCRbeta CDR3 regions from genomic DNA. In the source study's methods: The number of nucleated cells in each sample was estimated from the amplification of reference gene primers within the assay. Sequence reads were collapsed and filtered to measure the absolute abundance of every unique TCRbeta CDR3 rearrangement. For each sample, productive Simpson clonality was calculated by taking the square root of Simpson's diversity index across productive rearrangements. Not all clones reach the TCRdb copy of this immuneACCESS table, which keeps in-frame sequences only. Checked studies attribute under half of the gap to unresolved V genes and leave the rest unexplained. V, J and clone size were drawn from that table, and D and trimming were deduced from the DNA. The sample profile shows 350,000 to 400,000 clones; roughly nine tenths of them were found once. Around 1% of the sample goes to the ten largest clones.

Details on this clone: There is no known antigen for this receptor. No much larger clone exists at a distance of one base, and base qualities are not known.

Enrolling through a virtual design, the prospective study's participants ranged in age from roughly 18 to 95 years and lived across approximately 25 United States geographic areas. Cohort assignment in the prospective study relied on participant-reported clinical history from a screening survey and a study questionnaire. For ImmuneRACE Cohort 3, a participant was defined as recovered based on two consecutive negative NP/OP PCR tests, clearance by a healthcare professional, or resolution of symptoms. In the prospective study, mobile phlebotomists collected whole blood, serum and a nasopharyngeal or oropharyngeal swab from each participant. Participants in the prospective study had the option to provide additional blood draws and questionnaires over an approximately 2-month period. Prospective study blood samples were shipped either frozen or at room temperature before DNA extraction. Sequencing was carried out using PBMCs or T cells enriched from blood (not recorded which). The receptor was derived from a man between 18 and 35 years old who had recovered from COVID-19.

The sequence in DNA is TGTGCCAGCAGTCCCTTAGGGACAGGGGGGCTTACTAACTATGGCTACACCTTC. Its protein product is CASSPLGTGGLTNYGYTF. The sequence links TRBV28 to TRBJ1-2; TRBD1 agrees with 11 junctional bases. The CDR3 has 18 amino acids, counting the end cysteine and phenylalanine. Only the CDR3 DNA stays, 54 bases, in frame from base 1. CDR1 and CDR2 are drawn from the germline V gene: MDHEN, SYDVKM. Trimming leaves V shorter by 5 bases and J shorter by 0 bases, with the junction holding 11 bases beyond the gene matches.